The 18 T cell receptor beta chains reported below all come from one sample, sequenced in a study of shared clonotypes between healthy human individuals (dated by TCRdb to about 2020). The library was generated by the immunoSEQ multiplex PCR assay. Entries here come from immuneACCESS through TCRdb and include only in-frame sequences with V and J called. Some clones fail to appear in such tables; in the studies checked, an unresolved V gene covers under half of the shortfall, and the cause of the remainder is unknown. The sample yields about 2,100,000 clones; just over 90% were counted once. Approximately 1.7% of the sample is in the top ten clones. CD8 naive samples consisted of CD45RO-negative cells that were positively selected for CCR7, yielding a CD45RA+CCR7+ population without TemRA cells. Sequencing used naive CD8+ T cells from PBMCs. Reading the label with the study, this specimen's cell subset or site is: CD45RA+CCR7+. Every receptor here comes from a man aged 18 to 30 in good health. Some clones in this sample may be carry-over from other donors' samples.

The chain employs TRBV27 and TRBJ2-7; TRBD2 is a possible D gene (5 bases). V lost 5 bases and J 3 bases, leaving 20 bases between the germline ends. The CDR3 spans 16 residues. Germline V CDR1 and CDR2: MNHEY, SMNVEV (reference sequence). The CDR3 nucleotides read TGTGCCAGCAGTCCCTCTTTGGGCGGGCGGATCTACGAGCAGTACTTC. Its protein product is CASSPSLGGRIYEQYF.

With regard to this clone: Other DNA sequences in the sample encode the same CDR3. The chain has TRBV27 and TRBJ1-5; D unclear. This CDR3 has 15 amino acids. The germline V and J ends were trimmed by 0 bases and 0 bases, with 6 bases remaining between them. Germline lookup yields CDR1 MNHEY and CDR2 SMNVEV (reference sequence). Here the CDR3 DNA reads TGTGCCAGCAGTTTATCCTCCTATAGCAATCAGCCCCAGCATTTT. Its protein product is CASSLSSYSNQPQHF.

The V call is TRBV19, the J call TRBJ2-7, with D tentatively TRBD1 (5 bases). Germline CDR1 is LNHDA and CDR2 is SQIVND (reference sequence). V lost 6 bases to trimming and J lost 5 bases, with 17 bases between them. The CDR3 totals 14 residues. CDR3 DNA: TGTGCCAGTAGCCGCGCCAGGGTACAGGACGAGCAGTACTTC. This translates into CASSRARVQDEQYF.

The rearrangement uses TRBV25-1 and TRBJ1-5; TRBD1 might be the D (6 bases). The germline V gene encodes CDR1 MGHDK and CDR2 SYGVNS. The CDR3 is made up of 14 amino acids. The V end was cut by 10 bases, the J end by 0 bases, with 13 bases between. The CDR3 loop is CATSGGASNQPQHF. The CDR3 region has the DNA TGTGCCACCTCCGGGGGGGCTAGCAATCAGCCCCAGCATTTT.

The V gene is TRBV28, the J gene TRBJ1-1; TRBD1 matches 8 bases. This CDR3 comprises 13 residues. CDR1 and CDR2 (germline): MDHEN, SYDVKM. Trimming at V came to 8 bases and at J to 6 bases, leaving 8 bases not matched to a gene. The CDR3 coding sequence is TGTGCCAGCCAACGCTCAGGGGGCGCTGAAGCTTTCTTT. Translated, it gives CASQRSGGAEAFF.

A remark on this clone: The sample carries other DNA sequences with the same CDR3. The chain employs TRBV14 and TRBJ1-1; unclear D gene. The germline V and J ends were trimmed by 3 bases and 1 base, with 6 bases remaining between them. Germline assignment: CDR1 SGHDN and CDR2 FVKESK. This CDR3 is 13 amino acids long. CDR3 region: CASSQGKNTEAFF. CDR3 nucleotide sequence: TGTGCCAGCAGCCAGGGCAAGAACACTGAAGCTTTCTTT. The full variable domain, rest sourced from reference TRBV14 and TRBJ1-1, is EAGVTQFPSHSVIEKGQTVTLRCDPISGHDNLYWYRRVMGKEIKFLLHFVKESKQDESGMPNNRFLAERTGGTYSTLKVQPAELEDSGVYFCASSQGKNTEAFFGQGTRLTVV.

CDR3 residues: CASSLRAGTLYNEQFF. CDR3 nucleotide sequence: TGCGCCAGCAGCTTGCGAGCGGGAACCCTCTACAATGAGCAGTTCTTC. The rearrangement links TRBV5-1 to TRBJ2-1, with TRBD2 matching 7 bases. Germline loops: CDR1 SGHRS, CDR2 YFSETQ. The CDR3 is made up of 16 amino acids. V lost 1 base and J lost 3; bases outside the gene matches: 7.

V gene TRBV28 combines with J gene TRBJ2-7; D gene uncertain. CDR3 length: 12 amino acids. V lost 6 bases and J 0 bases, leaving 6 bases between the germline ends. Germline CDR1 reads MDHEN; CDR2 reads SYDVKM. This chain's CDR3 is CASRVSSYEQYF. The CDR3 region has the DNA TGTGCCAGCAGGGTAAGCTCCTACGAGCAGTACTTC.

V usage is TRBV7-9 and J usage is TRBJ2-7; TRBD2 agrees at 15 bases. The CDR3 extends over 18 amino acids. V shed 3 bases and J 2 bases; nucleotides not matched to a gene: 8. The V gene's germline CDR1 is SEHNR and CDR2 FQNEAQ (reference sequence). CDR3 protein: CASSFGLAGGRDPYEQYF. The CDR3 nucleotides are TGTGCCAGCAGCTTCGGACTAGCGGGAGGGCGGGACCCCTACGAGCAGTACTTC.

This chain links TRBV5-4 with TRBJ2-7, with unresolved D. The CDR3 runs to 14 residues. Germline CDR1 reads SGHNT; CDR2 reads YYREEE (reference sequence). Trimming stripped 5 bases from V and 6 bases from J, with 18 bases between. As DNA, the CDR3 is TGTGCCAGCAGTTATAGGCAGACCCCCGGCGAGCAGTACTTC. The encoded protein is CASSYRQTPGEQYF.

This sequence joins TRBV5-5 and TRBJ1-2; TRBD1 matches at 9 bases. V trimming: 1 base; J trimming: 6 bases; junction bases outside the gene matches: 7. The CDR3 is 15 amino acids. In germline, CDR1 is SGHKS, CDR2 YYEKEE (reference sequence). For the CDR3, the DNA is TGTGCCAGCAGCTTGATCCGGGACAGGGCGAATGGCTACACCTTC. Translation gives CASSLIRDRANGYTF.

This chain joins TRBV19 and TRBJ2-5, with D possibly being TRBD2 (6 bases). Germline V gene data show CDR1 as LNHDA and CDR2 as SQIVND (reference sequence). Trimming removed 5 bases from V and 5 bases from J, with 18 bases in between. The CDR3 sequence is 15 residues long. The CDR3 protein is CASSPRQNAGETQYF. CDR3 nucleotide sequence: TGTGCCAGTAGTCCCCGTCAAAACGCGGGGGAGACCCAGTACTTC.

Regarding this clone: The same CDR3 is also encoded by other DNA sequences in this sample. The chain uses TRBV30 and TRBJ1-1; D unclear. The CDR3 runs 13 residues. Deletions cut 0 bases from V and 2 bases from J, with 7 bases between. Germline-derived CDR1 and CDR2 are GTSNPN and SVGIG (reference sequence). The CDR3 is CAWSVMGNTEAFF. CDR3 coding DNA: TGTGCCTGGAGTGTAATGGGAAACACTGAAGCTTTCTTT. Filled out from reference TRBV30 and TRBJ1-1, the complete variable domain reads SQTIHQWPATLVQPVGSPLSLECTVEGTSNPNLYWYRQAAGRGLQLLFYSVGIGQISSEVPQNLSASRPQDRQFILSSKKLLLSDSGFYLCAWSVMGNTEAFFGQGTRLTVV.

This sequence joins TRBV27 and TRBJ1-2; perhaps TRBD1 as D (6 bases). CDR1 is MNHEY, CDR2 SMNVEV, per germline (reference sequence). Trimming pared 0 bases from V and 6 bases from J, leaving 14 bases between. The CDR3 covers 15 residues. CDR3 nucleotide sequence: TGTGCCAGCAGTTTATCCCTCCAGGGGTCGGATGGCTACACCTTC. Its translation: CASSLSLQGSDGYTF.

The CDR3 bases are TGTGCCAGCCAGGACGCCTGGAACACTGAAGCTTTCTTT. Translation gives CASQDAWNTEAFF. This chain uses TRBV19 with TRBJ1-1, with D unclear. This CDR3 comprises 13 residues. In germline, CDR1 is LNHDA, CDR2 SQIVND (reference sequence). Trimming took 9 bases from V and 1 from J, leaving 12 bases between them.

The CDR3 DNA reads TGTGCCTGGAGGGAGGCGGGGGCCGATGGCTACACCTTC. This sequence encodes CAWREAGADGYTF. The chain uses TRBV30 and TRBJ1-2, with a tentative D call TRBD1 (6 bases). The CDR3 contains 13 residues. Germline V gene lookup returns CDR1 GTSNPN and CDR2 SVGIG (reference sequence). Deletions cut 3 bases from V and 6 bases from J, with 14 bases between. Variable domain in full (rest from reference TRBV30 and TRBJ1-2): SQTIHQWPATLVQPVGSPLSLECTVEGTSNPNLYWYRQAAGRGLQLLFYSVGIGQISSEVPQNLSASRPQDRQFILSSKKLLLSDSGFYLCAWREAGADGYTFGSGTRLTVV.

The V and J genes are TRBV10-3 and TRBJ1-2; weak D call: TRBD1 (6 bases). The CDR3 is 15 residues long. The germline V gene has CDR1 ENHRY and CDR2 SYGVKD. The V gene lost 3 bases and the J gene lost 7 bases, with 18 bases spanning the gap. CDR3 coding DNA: TGTGCCATCAGTGAACCGACTTCAGGGGAGCTTGGCTACACCTTC. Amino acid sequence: CAISEPTSGELGYTF.

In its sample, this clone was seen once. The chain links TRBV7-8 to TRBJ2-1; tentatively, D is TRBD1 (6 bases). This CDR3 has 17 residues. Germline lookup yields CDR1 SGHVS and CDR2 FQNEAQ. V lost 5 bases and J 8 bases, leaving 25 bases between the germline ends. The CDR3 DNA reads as TGTGCCAGCAGCCCGAGTTTCGTTGGGGGCGTCGGCGATGAGCAGTTCTTC. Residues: CASSPSFVGGVGDEQFF. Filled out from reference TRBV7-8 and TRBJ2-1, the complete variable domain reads GAGVSQSPRYKVAKRGQDVALRCDPISGHVSLFWYQQALGQGPEFLTYFQNEAQLDKSGLPSDRFFAERPEGSVSTLKIQRTQQEDSAVYLCASSPSFVGGVGDEQFFGPGTRLTVL.